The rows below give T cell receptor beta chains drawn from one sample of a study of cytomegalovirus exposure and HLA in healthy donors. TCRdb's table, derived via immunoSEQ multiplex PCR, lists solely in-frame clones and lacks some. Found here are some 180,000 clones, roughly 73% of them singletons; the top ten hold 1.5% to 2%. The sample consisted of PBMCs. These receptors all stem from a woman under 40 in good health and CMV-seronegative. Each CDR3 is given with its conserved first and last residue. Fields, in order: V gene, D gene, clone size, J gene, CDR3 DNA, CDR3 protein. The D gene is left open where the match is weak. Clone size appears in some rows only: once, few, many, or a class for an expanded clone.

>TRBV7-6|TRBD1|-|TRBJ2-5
TGTGCCAGCAGCCCCTTGGGACAGGGCCAAGAGACCCAGTACTTC
CASSPLGQGQETQYF
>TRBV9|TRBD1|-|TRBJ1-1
TGTGCCAGCAGCGCTACAGGGGGCTTGAACACTGAAGCTTTCTTT
CASSATGGLNTEAFF
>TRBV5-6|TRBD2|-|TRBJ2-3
TGTGCCAGCAGCTTTCTCGCGGGAGTTTCCACAGATACGCAGTATTTT
CASSFLAGVSTDTQYF
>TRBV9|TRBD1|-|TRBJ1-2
TGTGCCAGCAGCGCACACCAGGGGGCGGACTATGGCTACACCTTC
CASSAHQGADYGYTF
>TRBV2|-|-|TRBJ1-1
TGTGCCAGCAGTGAACAAGAGCGGGGTTTGACTGAAGCTTTCTTT
CASSEQERGLTEAFF
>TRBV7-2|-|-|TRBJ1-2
TGTGCCAGCAGCGTAAAAGGGGGTCTGATCTATGGCTACACCTTC
CASSVKGGLIYGYTF
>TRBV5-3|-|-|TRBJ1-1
TGTGCCAGAAGCTTCCTCTACGGGAACACTGAAGCTTTCTTT
CARSFLYGNTEAFF
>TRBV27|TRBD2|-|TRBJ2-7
TGTGCCAGCAGTTTCCCTACTTGGACTAGCGGGAGGGGGTACGAGCAGTACTTC
CASSFPTWTSGRGYEQYF
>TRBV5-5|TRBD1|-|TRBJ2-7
TGTGCCAGCAGTTTTCCCCAGCCCCCGTTTGGGACAGGGCAGCTCGAGCAGTACTTC
CASSFPQPPFGTGQLEQYF
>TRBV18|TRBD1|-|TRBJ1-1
TGTGCCAGCTCACCACGGACAGGGGGCGAGACTGAAGCTTTCTTT
CASSPRTGGETEAFF
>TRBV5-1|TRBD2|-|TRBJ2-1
TGCGCCAGCAGCAATCAGGGGACTAGCGGGAGATATGAGCAGTTCTTC
CASSNQGTSGRYEQFF
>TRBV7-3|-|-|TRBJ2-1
TGTGCCAGCAGCTTAAGGGGCGGACAGTTCTACAATGAGCAGTTCTTC
CASSLRGGQFYNEQFF
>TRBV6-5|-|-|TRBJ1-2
TGTGCCAGCAGTTTGAACGGACTCGACGGCTACACCTTC
CASSLNGLDGYTF
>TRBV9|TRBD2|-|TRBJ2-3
TGTGCCAGCAGCTCAAGGACTAGCGGGGGCCTTAGGAGCACAGATACGCAGTATTTT
CASSSRTSGGLRSTDTQYF
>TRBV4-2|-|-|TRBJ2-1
TGTGCCAGCAGCCAAGATCGAGAAGGGGCTGCCTACAATGAGCAGTTCTTC
CASSQDREGAAYNEQFF
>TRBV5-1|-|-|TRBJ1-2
TGCGCCAGCAGCTTCAGTCAGCGATCTAACTATGGCTACACCTTC
CASSFSQRSNYGYTF
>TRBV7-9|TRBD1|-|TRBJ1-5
TGTGCCAGCAGCTTTGGGACAGGGGCGGATCAGCCCCAGCATTTT
CASSFGTGADQPQHF
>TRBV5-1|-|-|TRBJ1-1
TGCGCCAGCAGCGGGGGGGGGTTAGGCACTGAAGCTTTCTTT
CASSGGGLGTEAFF
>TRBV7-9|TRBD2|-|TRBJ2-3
TGTGCCAGCAGCTCGTTCGGGACTAGCGGGAGTTGGTATACGCAGTATTTT
CASSSFGTSGSWYTQYF
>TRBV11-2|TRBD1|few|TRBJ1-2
TGTGCCAGCAGGGGGACAGAGCTTTACTATGGCTACACCTTC
CASRGTELYYGYTF
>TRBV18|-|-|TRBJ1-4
TGTGCCAGCTCACTCGACAGCCCAACTAATGAAAAACTGTTTTTT
CASSLDSPTNEKLFF
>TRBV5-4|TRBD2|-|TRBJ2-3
TGTGCCAGCAGCTTGGGACTAGCGGGGGGTCAAGATACGCAGTATTTT
CASSLGLAGGQDTQYF
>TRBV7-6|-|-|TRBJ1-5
TGTGCCAGCAGCTTAGATCGAGACGGGAATCAGCCCCAGCATTTT
CASSLDRDGNQPQHF
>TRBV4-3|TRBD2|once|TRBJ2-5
TGCGCCAGCAGCCCGTCTGGGGCGGGAGGGCCGCGAGAGACCCAGTACTTC
CASSPSGAGGPRETQYF
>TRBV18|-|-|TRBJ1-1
TGTGCCAGCTCACCTGGCAGGGACACTGAAGCTTTCTTT
CASSPGRDTEAFF
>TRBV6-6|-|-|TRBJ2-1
TGTGCCAGCAGTTACTCTCGCAGCAATGAGCAGTTCTTC
CASSYSRSNEQFF
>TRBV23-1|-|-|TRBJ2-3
TGCGCCAGCAGTGCTCGGGGCGGGGCTCACACAGATACGCAGTATTTT
CASSARGGAHTDTQYF
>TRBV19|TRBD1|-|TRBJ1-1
TGTGCCAGCGGACAGGGCGAAGCTTTCTTT
CASGQGEAFF
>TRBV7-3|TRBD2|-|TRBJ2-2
TGTGCCAGCGCACCGGGACTAGCGGAGACCGGGGAGCTGTTTTTT
CASAPGLAETGELFF
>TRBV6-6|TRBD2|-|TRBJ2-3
TGTGCCAGCAGAAGAAGCGGGGGGAACACAGATACGCAGTATTTT
CASRRSGGNTDTQYF
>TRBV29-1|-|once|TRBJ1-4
TGCAGCGGGCGGACAGCAGCTAATGAAAAACTGTTTTTT
CSGRTAANEKLFF
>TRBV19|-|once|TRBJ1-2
TGTGCCAGTAGATTGACACCTAACTATGGCTACACCTTC
CASRLTPNYGYTF
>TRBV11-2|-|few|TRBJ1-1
TGTGCCAGCAGCTTCCAACGGGGGGGAACTGAAGCTTTCTTT
CASSFQRGGTEAFF